These T cell receptor beta chains were read from a single sample in a study of patients and donors after allogeneic stem cell transplantation. One entry per CDR3 protein, called by TCRdb with MiXCR from the RT-PCR reads. The sample carries approximately 38,000 distinct CDR3 sequences, under 35% recorded once. The sequencing sample was made of blood, either unsorted or a sorted T cell fraction (not recorded which). The receptors originated from a human donor who was either an allogeneic HSCT recipient or a stem cell or donor lymphocyte infusion donor (not recorded which). It is not recorded whose cells these are; they may come from a transplant donor. CDR3s include the opening cysteine and the closing phenylalanine or tryptophan. A D gene is named only where the DNA matches it firmly. Only some rows state a clone size, as once, few, many or a class for expanded clones.

D	size	V	J	CDR3	DNA
NA	NA	TRBV12-3/TRBV12-4	TRBJ2-1	CASSFRNNEQFF	TGTGCCAGCAGTTTTCGGAACAATGAGCAGTTCTTC
NA	many	TRBV5-1	TRBJ1-1	CASSLANTEAFF	TGCGCCAGCAGCTTGGCAAACACTGAAGCTTTCTTT
NA	many	TRBV2	TRBJ1-1	CASSEALQALPTEAFF	TGTGCCAGCAGTGAAGCGCTTCAGGCCCTTCCCACTGAAGCTTTCTTT
NA	NA	TRBV9	TRBJ2-6	CASSVDGGSYVLTF	TGTGCCAGCAGCGTAGATGGCGGATCTTACGTCCTGACTTTC
NA	NA	TRBV6-6	TRBJ2-2	CASSFHFTGELFF	TGTGCCAGCAGTTTTCATTTCACCGGGGAGCTGTTTTTT
NA	many	TRBV4-3	TRBJ2-1	CASSQGSFFFRNEQFF	TGCGCCAGCAGCCAGGGGTCCTTCTTTTTTAGGAATGAGCAGTTCTTC
NA	NA	TRBV28	TRBJ1-4	CASSGAHEKLFF	TGTGCCAGCAGTGGCGCTCATGAAAAACTGTTTTTT
TRBD1	NA	TRBV24-1	TRBJ2-2	CATRAGGTGELFF	TGTGCCACCAGGGCAGGGGGCACCGGGGAGCTGTTTTTT
TRBD2	NA	TRBV9	TRBJ2-1	CASSDPLAGGWNEQFF	TGTGCCAGCAGCGATCCACTAGCGGGAGGGTGGAATGAGCAGTTCTTC
NA	NA	TRBV7-2	TRBJ1-5	CASSLVGYSNQPQHF	TGTGCCAGCAGCTTAGTTGGTTATAGCAATCAGCCCCAGCATTTT
NA	many	TRBV3-1	TRBJ1-5	CASSQMVGNQPQHF	TGTGCCAGCAGCCAGATGGTAGGTAATCAGCCCCAGCATTTT
TRBD2	NA	TRBV5-1	TRBJ2-3	CASSYRLAGAADTQYF	TGCGCCAGCAGCTATCGACTAGCGGGAGCGGCAGATACGCAGTATTTT
NA	NA	TRBV28	TRBJ1-3	CASSWGTVSSGNTIYF	TGTGCCAGCAGTTGGGGGACTGTCAGCTCTGGAAACACCATATATTTT
NA	NA	TRBV3-1	TRBJ2-2	CASSHLGTNANTGELFF	TGTGCCAGCAGCCATCTGGGGACAAACGCGAACACCGGGGAGCTGTTTTTT
TRBD1	NA	TRBV3-1	TRBJ1-2	CASSPWTGNGYGYTF	TGTGCCAGCAGCCCATGGACAGGGAATGGCTATGGCTACACCTTC
TRBD1	NA	TRBV7-9	TRBJ2-4	CASSLQGAQGNIQYF	TGTGCCAGCAGCTTACAGGGGGCGCAGGGAAACATTCAGTACTTC
TRBD1	NA	TRBV6-6	TRBJ1-2	CASSFRDRSNYGYTF	TGTGCCAGCAGTTTTCGGGACAGATCTAACTATGGCTACACCTTC
NA	NA	TRBV15	TRBJ1-5	CATSRVGPGYIGNQPQHF	TGTGCCACCAGCAGAGTCGGCCCAGGATATATAGGCAATCAGCCCCAGCATTTT
TRBD1	NA	TRBV10-3	TRBJ2-5	CAISTGQGETQYF	TGTGCCATCAGTACGGGACAGGGGGAGACCCAGTACTTC
NA	NA	TRBV7-8	TRBJ2-1	CASSLLRVSPYNEQFF	TGTGCCAGCAGCTTACTGCGGGTCTCCCCCTACAATGAGCAGTTCTTC
NA	NA	TRBV6-2/TRBV6-3	TRBJ2-7	CASSYGVLNREQYF	TGTGCCAGCAGTTACGGTGTCCTGAATAGGGAGCAGTACTTC
TRBD2	NA	TRBV11-1	TRBJ2-7	CASSFAGAGAYEQYF	TGTGCCAGCAGCTTTGCTGGGGCGGGAGCCTACGAGCAGTACTTC
NA	NA	TRBV13	TRBJ2-7	CASGDRGGSYEQYF	TGTGCCAGCGGGGATCGTGGCGGATCCTACGAGCAGTACTTC
NA	NA	TRBV28	TRBJ2-7	CASISGQPLYEQYF	TGTGCCAGCATCTCTGGGCAACCTCTCTACGAGCAGTACTTC
NA	many	TRBV21-1	TRBJ1-1	CVSQLGAELPNTEAFF	TGTGTCTCTCAGCTAGGGGCGGAGCTCCCGAACACTGAAGCTTTCTTT
NA	few	TRBV5-1	TRBJ1-1	CASSLSWNSMNTEAFF	TGCGCCAGCAGCTTGTCATGGAATTCCATGAACACTGAAGCTTTCTTT
NA	few	TRBV20-1	TRBJ2-2	CSARLARNTGELFF	TGCAGTGCTAGGTTGGCGAGGAACACCGGGGAGCTGTTTTTT
NA	NA	TRBV28	TRBJ1-1	CASSSGGGHEAFF	TGTGCCAGCAGTTCTGGTGGCGGACATGAAGCTTTCTTT
NA	NA	TRBV6-2/TRBV6-3	TRBJ2-7	CASSSRSPFEQYF	TGTGCCAGCAGTTCCAGAAGCCCCTTTGAGCAGTACTTC
TRBD1	NA	TRBV6-6	TRBJ1-2	CATGTGANYGYTF	TGTGCCACGGGGACAGGGGCCAACTATGGCTACACCTTC
NA	few	TRBV19	TRBJ1-3	CASAVLSGTAGNTIYF	TGTGCCAGTGCAGTCTTGTCCGGGACCGCTGGAAACACCATATATTTT
NA	many	TRBV5-6	TRBJ1-5	CASSQGLRITQPQHF	TGTGCCAGCAGCCAGGGTCTCCGCATCACTCAGCCCCAGCATTTT
TRBD2	NA	TRBV7-3	TRBJ2-1	CASSLLPGLAEYNEQFF	TGTGCCAGCAGCCTCCTACCGGGACTAGCGGAGTACAATGAGCAGTTCTTC
TRBD2	few	TRBV6-5	TRBJ2-1	CASSYSLFGLAEYNEQFF	TGTGCCAGCAGTTACTCGCTTTTTGGGCTAGCGGAATACAATGAGCAGTTCTTC
NA	NA	TRBV6-6	TRBJ2-7	CASSYGGVAYEQYF	TGTGCCAGCAGTTACGGGGGAGTCGCCTACGAGCAGTACTTC
TRBD1	many	TRBV19	TRBJ1-1	CASNTGVRGPDTEAFF	TGTGCCAGCAACACTGGAGTAAGGGGGCCGGACACTGAAGCTTTCTTT
NA	many	TRBV18	TRBJ1-2	CASSLIANYGYTF	TGTGCCAGCTCACTTATAGCCAACTATGGCTACACCTTC
NA	few	TRBV11-3	TRBJ2-3	CASSLDGDTQYF	TGTGCCAGCAGCTTAGACGGGGATACGCAGTATTTT
TRBD1	NA	TRBV18	TRBJ1-2	CASSLSGGQTSYGYTF	TGTGCCAGCTCACTATCTGGGGGACAGACATCCTATGGCTACACCTTC
NA	many	TRBV7-9	TRBJ1-3	CASSSGTLLNSGNTIYF	TGTGCCAGCAGCTCCGGGACTCTCCTAAACTCTGGAAACACCATATATTTT
NA	NA	TRBV5-1	TRBJ1-4	CASSLVGEKLFF	TGCGCCAGCAGCTTGGTCGGTGAAAAACTGTTTTTT
NA	many	TRBV5-1	TRBJ1-2	CASSLADQGYGYTF	TGCGCCAGCAGCTTGGCCGATCAAGGGTATGGCTACACCTTC
TRBD2	NA	TRBV6-2/TRBV6-3	TRBJ2-2	CASSYEAGWVGELFF	TGTGCCAGCAGTTACGAAGCGGGATGGGTCGGGGAGCTGTTTTTT
NA	NA	TRBV12-3/TRBV12-4	TRBJ2-3	CASSLGNTQYF	TGTGCCAGCAGCCTAGGGAATACGCAGTATTTT
TRBD2	NA	TRBV20-1	TRBJ2-3	CSAESPGTSGQQYF	TGCAGTGCGGAGAGTCCCGGGACTAGCGGGCAGCAGTATTTT